These T cell receptor beta chains were read from a single sample in a study of identical twins. From the 5' RACE reads, TCRdb called clonotypes with MiXCR, one entry per CDR3 protein. The sample yields roughly 630,000 distinct CDR3 sequences, about 7.6% seen once. Separately, the same data were catalogued under a study of yellow fever vaccine responses in identical twins.

Sequenced input: PBMCs. Receptors were obtained from a woman between 18 and 30 years old in good health. Each CDR3 is given with its conserved first and last residue. The D gene is left open where the match is weak. Where a row states a size, it is once, few, many or the class of an expanded clone; other rows omit it.

D gene: TRBD1
J gene: TRBJ2-1
V gene: TRBV5-5
clone size: many
CDR3 DNA: TGTGCCAGCAGCTTGGTGGGGACAGGGGGCAATGAGCAGTTCTTC
CDR3 protein: CASSLVGTGGNEQFF

D gene: NA
J gene: TRBJ2-3
V gene: TRBV29-1
clone size: NA
CDR3 DNA: TGCAGCGTTGAAGGGGGCCTAGGCACAGATACGCAGTATTTT
CDR3 protein: CSVEGGLGTDTQYF

D gene: TRBD2
J gene: TRBJ2-1
V gene: TRBV7-8
clone size: few
CDR3 DNA: TGTGCCAGCAGCGGTCTAGCGGGCAATGAGCAGTTCTTC
CDR3 protein: CASSGLAGNEQFF

D gene: NA
J gene: TRBJ1-3
V gene: TRBV9
clone size: few
CDR3 DNA: TGTGCCAGCAGCGTAGTGCCCCTGGGTGGAAACACCATATATTTT
CDR3 protein: CASSVVPLGGNTIYF

D gene: TRBD2
J gene: TRBJ2-3
V gene: TRBV20-1
clone size: NA
CDR3 DNA: TGCAGTGCTAGACTCAGGACTAGCGGGGGGGCGCGCACAGATACGCAGTATTTT
CDR3 protein: CSARLRTSGGARTDTQYF

D gene: TRBD2
J gene: TRBJ2-1
V gene: TRBV10-2
clone size: NA
CDR3 DNA: TGCGCCAGCAGCACGCAACCGGGACTAGGTGAGCAGTTCTTC
CDR3 protein: CASSTQPGLGEQFF

D gene: TRBD2
J gene: TRBJ2-7
V gene: TRBV15
clone size: few
CDR3 DNA: TGTGCCACCAGCAGAGAGCAGCGGGACGCGGATCGGGAGCAGTACTTC
CDR3 protein: CATSREQRDADREQYF

D gene: NA
J gene: TRBJ2-5
V gene: TRBV5-6
clone size: NA
CDR3 DNA: TGTGCCAGGGGACACATACAAGAGACCCAGTACTTC
CDR3 protein: CARGHIQETQYF

D gene: NA
J gene: TRBJ2-5
V gene: TRBV29-1
clone size: many
CDR3 DNA: TGCAGCGTTGACAGCAGGGGGGCTCAACAAGAGACCCAGTACTTC
CDR3 protein: CSVDSRGAQQETQYF

D gene: NA
J gene: TRBJ1-1
V gene: TRBV5-1
clone size: few
CDR3 DNA: TGCGCCAGCAGCTTGTTTGAGGCTCGAAGCACTGAAGCTTTCTTT
CDR3 protein: CASSLFEARSTEAFF

D gene: TRBD2
J gene: TRBJ2-2
V gene: TRBV4-2
clone size: NA
CDR3 DNA: TGTGCCAGCAGCCAAGATCATCCAGCGGGGGGGCCGTCGGCCGGGGAGCTGTTTTTT
CDR3 protein: CASSQDHPAGGPSAGELFF

D gene: NA
J gene: TRBJ1-1
V gene: TRBV7-9
clone size: NA
CDR3 DNA: TGTGCCAGCAGCTTAACGCTCCCGAGGAACACTGAAGCTTTCTTT
CDR3 protein: CASSLTLPRNTEAFF

D gene: TRBD1
J gene: TRBJ2-5
V gene: TRBV5-6
clone size: many
CDR3 DNA: TGTGCCAGCAGCCACCCTGGGACAGCAATCCAAGAGACCCAGTACTTC
CDR3 protein: CASSHPGTAIQETQYF

D gene: TRBD2
J gene: TRBJ2-7
V gene: TRBV15
clone size: few
CDR3 DNA: TGTGCCACCAGCAGAGATCCTAGCGGGAGCGGCCACGAGCAGTACTTC
CDR3 protein: CATSRDPSGSGHEQYF

D gene: TRBD2
J gene: TRBJ2-1
V gene: TRBV6-1
clone size: many
CDR3 DNA: TGTGCCAGCAGAGGGACTAACTCCTACAATGAGCAGTTCTTC
CDR3 protein: CASRGTNSYNEQFF

D gene: NA
J gene: TRBJ2-5
V gene: TRBV24-1
clone size: many
CDR3 DNA: TGTGCCACCAGTGACGGGACGCAAGAGACCCAGTACTTC
CDR3 protein: CATSDGTQETQYF

D gene: NA
J gene: TRBJ1-6
V gene: TRBV12-3/TRBV12-4
clone size: many
CDR3 DNA: TGTGCCAGCAGTTTTGGGCTAGTCGGTAATTCACCCCTCCACTTT
CDR3 protein: CASSFGLVGNSPLHF

D gene: NA
J gene: TRBJ1-1
V gene: TRBV7-2
clone size: few
CDR3 DNA: TGTGCCAGCAGCTCCGCCCCTCAGGGGACCACTGAAGCTTTCTTT
CDR3 protein: CASSSAPQGTTEAFF

D gene: NA
J gene: TRBJ2-5
V gene: TRBV10-3
clone size: NA
CDR3 DNA: TGTGCCATCAGTGACAACCAAGAGACCCAGTACTTC
CDR3 protein: CAISDNQETQYF

D gene: TRBD1
J gene: TRBJ2-7
V gene: TRBV5-1
clone size: many
CDR3 DNA: TGCGCCAGCAGCTTGGTGGACAGGGGGGACGAGCAGTACTTC
CDR3 protein: CASSLVDRGDEQYF

D gene: NA
J gene: TRBJ2-5
V gene: TRBV15
clone size: few
CDR3 DNA: TGTGCCACCAGCAGAGATCGAAGGACTACCGAAGAGACCCAGTACTTC
CDR3 protein: CATSRDRRTTEETQYF

D gene: TRBD1
J gene: TRBJ1-3
V gene: TRBV12-3/TRBV12-4
clone size: many
CDR3 DNA: TGTGCCAGCAGGTCCCACTTGGACAGGGGCAGAAACACCATATATTTT
CDR3 protein: CASRSHLDRGRNTIYF

D gene: NA
J gene: TRBJ1-6
V gene: TRBV28
clone size: many
CDR3 DNA: TGTGCCAGCAGAACCCTCCGGCCCAAGATTTCACCCCTCCACTTT
CDR3 protein: CASRTLRPKISPLHF

D gene: TRBD1
J gene: TRBJ2-2
V gene: TRBV7-9
clone size: NA
CDR3 DNA: TGTGCCAGCAGCTTAGGGACAGGGGAGACCACCGGGGAGCTGTTTTTT
CDR3 protein: CASSLGTGETTGELFF

D gene: NA
J gene: TRBJ2-1
V gene: TRBV3-1
clone size: many
CDR3 DNA: TGTGCCAGCAGCCAAGGCGGACAGCAGTTCTTC
CDR3 protein: CASSQGGQQFF

D gene: NA
J gene: TRBJ2-1
V gene: TRBV4-2
clone size: many
CDR3 DNA: TGTGCCAGCAGCCAAGAATGGGACCTAGGTGAGCAGTTCTTC
CDR3 protein: CASSQEWDLGEQFF

D gene: NA
J gene: TRBJ2-5
V gene: TRBV5-1
clone size: few
CDR3 DNA: TGCGCCAGCAGCTTGGCCTTGAAGGGGCGTGAGACCCAGTACTTC
CDR3 protein: CASSLALKGRETQYF

D gene: NA
J gene: TRBJ1-1
V gene: TRBV10-3
clone size: NA
CDR3 DNA: TGTGCCATCAGTTCAGGGGAAACTGAAGCTTTCTTT
CDR3 protein: CAISSGETEAFF

D gene: NA
J gene: TRBJ2-1
V gene: TRBV2
clone size: many
CDR3 DNA: TGTGCCAGCCGGGACTGGGATTACAATGAGCAGTTCTTC
CDR3 protein: CASRDWDYNEQFF

D gene: TRBD1
J gene: TRBJ2-3
V gene: TRBV28
clone size: many
CDR3 DNA: TGTGCCAGCAGGAAACAGGGGTTTCCCAGCACAGATACGCAGTATTTT
CDR3 protein: CASRKQGFPSTDTQYF

D gene: NA
J gene: TRBJ2-7
V gene: TRBV28
clone size: many
CDR3 DNA: TGTGCCAGCAGTTCCGGGAGTAGCGTTGTGGGGGAGCAGTACTTC
CDR3 protein: CASSSGSSVVGEQYF

D gene: TRBD1
J gene: TRBJ1-2
V gene: TRBV2
clone size: many
CDR3 DNA: TGTGCCAGCAGAACAGGGGGGTATGGCTACACCTTC
CDR3 protein: CASRTGGYGYTF

D gene: NA
J gene: TRBJ2-1
V gene: TRBV11-2
clone size: many
CDR3 DNA: TGTGCCAGCAGCGAGCTAGTGTCCCCCTACAATGAGCAGTTCTTC
CDR3 protein: CASSELVSPYNEQFF

D gene: TRBD2
J gene: TRBJ2-5
V gene: TRBV2
clone size: many
CDR3 DNA: TGTGCCAGCAGTGCTGGACTAGCCGATCGGACCCAGTACTTC
CDR3 protein: CASSAGLADRTQYF

D gene: TRBD2
J gene: TRBJ2-2
V gene: TRBV12-3/TRBV12-4
clone size: NA
CDR3 DNA: TGTGCCAGCAGCCCTAGCGGGGGGGGCCCGTTGGGGGAGCTGTTTTTT
CDR3 protein: CASSPSGGGPLGELFF

D gene: NA
J gene: TRBJ2-3
V gene: TRBV10-1
clone size: NA
CDR3 DNA: TGCGCCAGCAGTGAGGTCTCGTATACGCAGTATTTT
CDR3 protein: CASSEVSYTQYF

D gene: TRBD1
J gene: TRBJ1-1
V gene: TRBV29-1
clone size: few
CDR3 DNA: TGCAGCGTGGATGACAGGGGACTCGCTGAAGCTTTCTTT
CDR3 protein: CSVDDRGLAEAFF

D gene: NA
J gene: TRBJ1-1
V gene: TRBV2
clone size: NA
CDR3 DNA: TGTGCCAGCAGTGAATGGATGAACACTGAAGCTTTCTTT
CDR3 protein: CASSEWMNTEAFF

D gene: NA
J gene: TRBJ1-6
V gene: TRBV4-1
clone size: few
CDR3 DNA: TGCGCCAGCAGCCAAGAAGGCCAGACAGGAAATTCACCCCTCCACTTT
CDR3 protein: CASSQEGQTGNSPLHF

D gene: NA
J gene: TRBJ1-1
V gene: TRBV5-1
clone size: many
CDR3 DNA: TGCGCCAGCAGCTTAAACCTAGAGAACACTGAAGCTTTCTTT
CDR3 protein: CASSLNLENTEAFF

D gene: NA
J gene: TRBJ2-3
V gene: TRBV7-2
clone size: few
CDR3 DNA: TGTGCCAGCAGCTTCGGGCAGGTAGATACGCAGTATTTT
CDR3 protein: CASSFGQVDTQYF

D gene: NA
J gene: TRBJ1-4
V gene: TRBV3-1
clone size: few
CDR3 DNA: TGTGCCAGCAGCCAAGGTGCGCAATCGACCAAACTGTTTTTT
CDR3 protein: CASSQGAQSTKLFF

D gene: NA
J gene: TRBJ2-1
V gene: TRBV12-3/TRBV12-4
clone size: NA
CDR3 DNA: TGTGCCAGCAGTGACAGACTCCGGCAGTTCTTC
CDR3 protein: CASSDRLRQFF

D gene: NA
J gene: TRBJ2-3
V gene: TRBV7-6
clone size: many
CDR3 DNA: TGTGCCAGCAGCTTAGGGCGCGGCCCCACAGATACGCAGTATTTT
CDR3 protein: CASSLGRGPTDTQYF

D gene: TRBD1
J gene: TRBJ2-7
V gene: TRBV7-9
clone size: NA
CDR3 DNA: TGTGCCAGCAGCACAGACAGGGCAGTTTTAGTGGGGGAGCAGTACTTC
CDR3 protein: CASSTDRAVLVGEQYF

D gene: NA
J gene: TRBJ2-1
V gene: TRBV7-2
clone size: few
CDR3 DNA: TGTGCCAGCAGCTTAGGTGGGGGCCGGAGGGATGAGCAGTTCTTC
CDR3 protein: CASSLGGGRRDEQFF